This T cell receptor (beta chain) was recovered during a study of T cells after posttransplantation cyclophosphamide. About this clone: Its antigen remains unknown.

Germline V gene data show CDR1 as KGHSH and CDR2 as LQKENI. J was trimmed by 0 bases and V by 1 base; bases with no gene match: 2. The CDR3 totals 15 residues. Study-level results: Later blood repertoires were often dominated by clones from the donor CD8+ memory compartment. Blood and skin or GI T cell repertoires showed limited TRB overlap.

Assay used: immunoSEQ multiplex PCR; TCRdb lists only in-frame clones, some missing. The sample consists of tens of thousands of clones, roughly 93% of them appearing once. The receptor's source is a woman in her fifties or sixties in good health and a related stem cell transplant donor. The chain is built from TRBV18 and TRBJ1-1; 7 nucleotides align to TRBD1. Sequencing input: PBMCs. DNA for the CDR3: TGTGCCAGCTCACCACAGGGGGCCCTGAACACTGAAGCTTTCTTT. Its translation is CASSPQGALNTEAFF.